One sample yielded the 25 T cell receptor beta chains listed below, sequenced in a study of human T cells and chemical hapten exposure. TCRdb re-analysed the RACE reads in MiXCR, keeping a single row per CDR3 protein. The top ten clones hold 6.8% of a sample with tens of thousands of distinct CDR3 sequences, under 13% of them seen once. Noted time point: patch test 2, 6 weeks after DPC sensitization. Noted treatment: therapeutic diphenylcyclopropenone sensitization with weekly scalp DPC. Sequencing used whole blood, obtained in connection with sensitization to the hapten diphenylcyclopropenone (DPC). These receptors originate from a woman aged 45-65 years with alopecia areata. Some clones in this sample may be carry-over from other donors' samples.

The chain carries TRBV13 and TRBJ2-7; 7 nucleotides line up with TRBD2. Per the germline V gene, CDR1 is PRHDT and CDR2 is FYEKMQ (reference sequence). The J segment lost 6 bases and the V segment lost 3 bases, leaving 5 bases of the junction unmatched. The CDR3 covers 13 residues. CDR3 sequence: CASSFSGIREQYF. The CDR3 nucleotides read TGTGCCAGCAGCTTCAGCGGGATTCGCGAGCAGTACTTC.

This clonotype was recorded at least ten times. The chain employs TRBV10-2 and TRBJ1-5; D is perhaps TRBD1 (6 bases). The CDR3 is made up of 16 amino acids. V lost 6 bases to trimming and J lost 4 bases, with 19 bases between them. Germline V gene sequence: CDR1 WSHSY, CDR2 SAAADI. The CDR3, as DNA: TGCGCCAGCAGCGCCCGGGACAATGGAGATAATCAGCCCCAGCATTTT. It translates to CASSARDNGDNQPQHF.

This clonotype was observed at least ten times. The chain joins TRBV6-1 to TRBJ2-1; 9 bases agree with TRBD2. CDR1 and CDR2 from the germline V gene are MNHNS and SASEGT. V gave up 2 bases and J gave up 8 bases; unmatched junction bases: 4. The CDR3 has 14 residues. CDR3 in DNA: TGTGCCAGCAGTGAATTCGGGACTAGCTATGAGCAGTTCTTC. Its translation is CASSEFGTSYEQFF.

This clonotype was seen ten or more times. The chain couples TRBV11-2 to TRBJ2-1, with TRBD2 identical over 11 bases. From germline, CDR1 is SGHAT and CDR2 FQNNGV. V was pared by 2 bases and J by 8 bases, with 8 bases of the junction left unmatched. The CDR3 covers 16 residues. Here the CDR3 reads CASSLMIAGGPDEQFF. CDR3 DNA: TGTGCCAGCAGCTTAATGATAGCGGGAGGGCCGGATGAGCAGTTCTTC.

This clonotype was observed at least ten times. The V gene is TRBV4-2, the J gene TRBJ1-1; a possible D gene is TRBD1 (5 bases). The CDR3 is 16 amino acids. V was cut by 1 base and J by 1 base, with 13 bases left in between. Germline V gene lookup returns CDR1 LGHNA and CDR2 YNFKEQ. For the CDR3, the DNA is TGTGCCAGCAGCCAAGTGTTGGGAACAGGGAACACTGAAGCTTTCTTT. The encoded protein is CASSQVLGTGNTEAFF.

This clonotype was observed at least ten times. This chain joins TRBV18 and TRBJ1-2; D call uncertain. V was clipped by 5 bases and J by 7 bases, with 20 bases between them. The CDR3 is 15 amino acids. Per the germline V gene, CDR1 is KGHSH and CDR2 is LQKENI. CDR3 in amino acids: CASSTGSPRSGGYTF. In DNA, the CDR3 is TGTGCCAGCTCAACCGGGTCCCCCCGGTCAGGTGGCTACACCTTC.

This clonotype appeared a few times. The V and J genes are TRBV29-1 and TRBJ2-7; no clear D gene. V was pared by 4 bases and J by 1 base, with 14 bases between. This CDR3 has 14 amino acids. In germline, CDR1 is SQVTM, CDR2 ANQGSEA. The CDR3 loop is CSVAPTRRSYEQYF. The CDR3 nucleotides are TGCAGCGTTGCTCCAACCCGCCGATCCTACGAGCAGTACTTC.

The CDR3 loop reads CASSWGWEEQYF. DNA for the CDR3: TGTGCCAGCAGCTGGGGGTGGGAGGAGCAGTACTTC. The V gene is TRBV28, the J gene TRBJ2-7; D possibly uses TRBD1 or TRBD2 (5 bases each). Germline CDR1 is MDHEN and CDR2 is SYDVKM. There are 12 residues in the CDR3. Trimming left V 6 bases short and J 7 bases short, with 13 bases between.

This clonotype was detected a few times. The chain is built from TRBV3-1 and TRBJ2-7; 8 positions agree with TRBD2. CDR1 and CDR2 (germline): LGHDT, YNNKEL (reference sequence). The CDR3 contains 17 residues. V lost 0 bases to trimming and J lost 0 bases; unmatched junction nucleotides: 7. In DNA form, the CDR3 reads TGTGCCAGCAGCCAAGAACGTCTAGCGGGTTTCTCCTACGAGCAGTACTTC. Residues: CASSQERLAGFSYEQYF.

V is TRBV12-3 or TRBV12-4 and J is TRBJ1-1; 11 nucleotides line up with TRBD1. Trimming at V came to 1 base and at J to 1 base, leaving 2 bases not matched to a gene. CDR3 length: 16 residues. As DNA, the CDR3 is TGTGCCAGCAGTTTAGGGGACAGGGGGAGGAACACTGAAGCTTTCTTT. It codes for CASSLGDRGRNTEAFF.

This clonotype occurred many times. The CDR3 is CASSYSWAGGNQPQHF. The CDR3 DNA reads TGTGCCAGCAGTTACTCGTGGGCTGGGGGCAATCAGCCCCAGCATTTT. The chain links TRBV6-6 to TRBJ1-5, with D unclear. The CDR3 runs 16 residues. Deletions cut 0 bases from V and 2 bases from J, with 11 bases between. Germline assignment: CDR1 MNHNY and CDR2 SVGAGI (reference sequence).

This sequence joins TRBV5-1 and TRBJ2-5; no clear D. Germline lookup yields CDR1 SGHRS and CDR2 YFSETQ. The CDR3 runs to 13 residues. The V end lost 2 bases, the J end lost 1 base, and 6 bases lay between the germline ends. CDR3 protein: CASSFFSQETQYF. Here the CDR3 DNA reads TGCGCCAGCAGCTTTTTCAGCCAAGAGACCCAGTACTTC.

This clonotype appeared many times. The J gene is TRBJ2-2, the V gene TRBV7-6; no clear D gene. Trimming stripped 3 bases from V and 6 bases from J, with 11 bases between. There are 14 residues in the CDR3. Germline V gene data show CDR1 as SGHVS and CDR2 as FNYEAQ. CDR3 DNA sequence: TGTGCCAGCAGCTTGTATGAGGAGTCCGGGGAGCTGTTTTTT. Protein sequence: CASSLYEESGELFF. Complete variable domain (other parts from reference TRBV7-6 and TRBJ2-2): GAGVSQSPRYKVTKRGQDVALRCDPISGHVSLYWYRQALGQGPEFLTYFNYEAQQDKSGLPNDRFSAERPEGSISTLTIQRTEQRDSAMYRCASSLYEESGELFFGEGSRLTVL.

This clonotype showed up many times. The chain carries TRBV29-1 and TRBJ2-7, with 13 bases that match TRBD2. CDR1 and CDR2 (germline): SQVTM, ANQGSEA. This CDR3 is 15 amino acids long. V trimming: 0 bases; J trimming: 2 bases; junction bases outside the gene matches: 1. The CDR3 spells CSVEDGLAGAYEQYF. The CDR3 DNA reads TGCAGCGTTGAAGATGGACTAGCGGGAGCCTACGAGCAGTACTTC.

The rearrangement links TRBV7-2 to TRBJ2-1; D may correspond to TRBD1 or TRBD2 (5 bases each). This CDR3 has 15 residues. Trimming left V 2 bases short and J 2 bases short, with 10 bases between. Germline CDR1 is SGHTA and CDR2 is FQGNSA. The CDR3 loop reads CASSLRWGTYNEQFF. The CDR3 DNA sequence: TGTGCCAGCAGCTTAAGGTGGGGGACCTACAATGAGCAGTTCTTC.

The V gene is TRBV18, the J gene TRBJ1-3, with D hard to call. CDR3 length: 15 amino acids. Germline V gives CDR1 KGHSH, CDR2 LQKENI. Trimming stripped 0 bases from V and 0 bases from J, with 6 bases between. Written as DNA, the CDR3 is TGTGCCAGCTCACCACCGGCGACCTCTGGAAACACCATATATTTT. Protein product: CASSPPATSGNTIYF. The whole variable domain, remainder taken from reference TRBV18 and TRBJ1-3, is NAGVMQNPRHLVRRRGQEARLRCSPMKGHSHVYWYRQLPEEGLKFMVYLQKENIIDESGMPKERFSAEFPKEGPSILRIQQVVRGDSAAYFCASSPPATSGNTIYFGEGSWLTVV.

This clonotype was found many times. The rearrangement uses TRBV20-1 and TRBJ2-4, with D perhaps matching TRBD1 (6 bases). Trimming cost V 4 bases and J 8 bases, with 18 bases left between them. Germline CDR1 DFQATT, CDR2 SNEGSKA (reference sequence). The CDR3 has 14 residues. CDR3 sequence (DNA): TGCAGTGCTATACAGGGTCCTGCTTCAGACATTCAGTACTTC. Protein: CSAIQGPASDIQYF.

This clonotype was seen a handful of times. The rearrangement uses TRBV12-3 or TRBV12-4 and TRBJ1-5; D gene unclear. This CDR3 has 12 residues. V gave up 6 bases and J gave up 1 base, with 4 bases separating them. Written as DNA, the CDR3 is TGTGCCAGCAGAAAAAGCAATCAGCCCCAGCATTTT. This codes for CASRKSNQPQHF.

This clonotype came up many times. J is TRBJ1-1 and V is TRBV29-1, with D perhaps matching TRBD1 (5 bases). The CDR3 runs 12 residues. The germline gives CDR1 SQVTM, CDR2 ANQGSEA. The ends were cut back, 3 bases at V and 7 bases at J, with 12 bases in the middle. The DNA of the CDR3 is TGCAGCGTTGAGACAGTCAGCTTTGAAGCTTTCTTT. This codes for CSVETVSFEAFF.

In this sample, this clonotype turned up many times. The gene calls are TRBV19 and TRBJ1-2; TRBD1 aligns across 7 bases. The V gene's germline CDR1 is LNHDA and CDR2 SQIVND (reference sequence). Germline trimming cut 6 bases from V and 0 bases from J; bases unmatched to any gene: 7. The CDR3 length is 15 residues. CDR3 DNA sequence: TGTGCCAGTAGCAACGACAGGGAAGCTAACTATGGCTACACCTTC. Its translation is CASSNDREANYGYTF.

This clonotype was recorded a few times. This chain links TRBV3-1 with TRBJ2-2; maybe TRBD1 (5 bases). The V end was cut by 5 bases, the J end by 1 base, with 8 bases between. The CDR3 is 14 amino acids. The germline V gene has CDR1 LGHDT and CDR2 YNNKEL (reference sequence). In nucleotides, the CDR3 is TGTGCCAGCAGCAATACAGGGAACACCGGGGAGCTGTTTTTT. It codes for CASSNTGNTGELFF.

This clonotype was counted at least ten times. The gene calls are TRBV20-1 and TRBJ2-7, with 7 positions matching TRBD1. The CDR3 has 13 residues. Germline V gene sequence: CDR1 DFQATT, CDR2 SNEGSKA (reference sequence). The junction had 2 bases not matched to a gene; V was cut back by 1 base and J by 2 bases. In DNA, the CDR3 is TGCAGTGCTAGAGTGGGACAGACCTACGAGCAGTACTTC. Protein product: CSARVGQTYEQYF.

This clonotype was counted ten times or more. The chain combines TRBV6-6 with TRBJ1-2; D is possibly TRBD1 (5 bases). Germline CDR1 is MNHNY and CDR2 is SVGAGI (reference sequence). The CDR3 extends over 13 amino acids. V gave up 2 bases and J gave up 8 bases, with 12 bases separating them. CDR3 coding DNA: TGTGCCAGCAGTTACAGCTTTAGGGACGGCTACACCTTC. It specifies CASSYSFRDGYTF.

The table lists this clonotype with a few counts. CDR3 residues: CSVEAGQRNIQYF. Written as DNA, the CDR3 is TGCAGCGTTGAAGCTGGACAGAGAAACATTCAGTACTTC. J is TRBJ2-4 and V is TRBV29-1; a possible D gene is TRBD1 (6 bases). The CDR3 is 13 residues long. CDR1 is SQVTM and CDR2 is ANQGSEA in the germline V gene. The V and J ends lost 1 base and 6 bases respectively, with 10 bases between them.

This clonotype came up a few times. This chain joins TRBV7-9 and TRBJ1-1; a weak D match, TRBD1 (6 bases). V shed 4 bases and J shed 10 bases, with 16 bases lying between them. Germline loops: CDR1 SEHNR, CDR2 FQNEAQ (reference sequence). The CDR3 has 13 amino acids. DNA for the CDR3: TGTGCCAGCAGCTCAACAGGGTCTGGCTCAGCTTTCTTT. It codes for CASSSTGSGSAFF.